The next 24 T cell receptor beta chains were all read from a single sample in a study of blood T cells in healthy people across ages. Through a sample-barcoded 5' primer and a J-beta primer mix, a second PCR was run for roughly 6 to 12 cycles. TCRdb redid the calling of the 5' RACE reads with MiXCR, one entry per CDR3 protein. This sample has 1,800,000 or so distinct CDR3 sequences, with about two fifths found just once. Sequencing was carried out using blood. These receptor sequences come from a human donor in good health.

The chain recombines TRBV14 with TRBJ2-1; D may be TRBD1 (6 bases). CDR1 SGHDN and CDR2 FVKESK come from the germline V gene. The CDR3 runs 16 residues. V was cut by 4 bases and J by 10 bases, with 23 bases left in between. The DNA for the CDR3 is TGTGCCAGCAGCCGTCTGGTCGGACAGACGTCGAAGGAGCAGTTCTTC. It is translated as CASSRLVGQTSKEQFF.

The chain uses TRBV5-1 and TRBJ1-4; D possibly corresponds to TRBD1 (5 bases). The CDR3 length is 14 residues. The germline gives CDR1 SGHRS, CDR2 YFSETQ. V was pared by 4 bases and J by 2 bases, with 9 bases between. In nucleotides, the CDR3 is TGCGCCAGCAGCCCCTGGGGGACTAATGAAAAACTGTTTTTT. Its protein product is CASSPWGTNEKLFF.

Comments on this clonotype: Sequence at one end of the junction differs from germline and may be a read error. This chain connects TRBV29-1 to TRBJ2-3; D unresolved. This CDR3 has 12 amino acids. Germline-derived CDR1 and CDR2 are SQVTM and ANQGSEA. The chain's CDR3 is CSAGPFTDAQYF. The CDR3 nucleotides are TGCAGCGCCGGGCCCTTCACAGATGCGCAGTATTTT.

J is TRBJ1-2 and V is TRBV11-2; no firm D call. V lost 1 base to trimming and J lost 4 bases, with 10 bases between them. The CDR3 sequence is 14 residues long. The V gene's germline CDR1 is SGHAT and CDR2 FQNNGV. The CDR3, as DNA: TGTGCCAGCAGCTTAGGGGCCGGACTCTATGGCTACACCTTC. Translated, it gives CASSLGAGLYGYTF.

CDR3 DNA: TGTGCCAGCAGTTACCCGACAGGGGGGAGTAACTATGGCTACACCTTC. It is translated as CASSYPTGGSNYGYTF. This chain uses TRBV6-6 with TRBJ1-2; the match to TRBD1 covers 9 bases. Germline V gene data show CDR1 as MNHNY and CDR2 as SVGAGI (reference sequence). The length of the CDR3 is 16 residues. V was pared by 2 bases and J by 1 base, with 5 bases of the junction left unmatched.

A few counts support this clonotype. The chain recombines TRBV20-1 with TRBJ2-7; TRBD1 matches 8 bases. From germline, CDR1 is DFQATT and CDR2 SNEGSKA (reference sequence). V lost 6 bases to trimming and J lost 2 bases; unmatched junction nucleotides: 9. The CDR3 length is 14 residues. CDR3 bases: TGCAGTGCCGCCTCTTACAGGGGGACCTACGAGCAGTACTTC. The encoded protein is CSAASYRGTYEQYF.

The V call is TRBV20-1, the J call TRBJ2-5, with D unclear. This CDR3 is 11 amino acids long. Germline CDR1 is DFQATT and CDR2 is SNEGSKA (reference sequence). With 1 base removed from V and 2 bases from J, the gap between germline ends came to 2 bases. CDR3 bases: TGCAGTGCTAGAGCTCAAGAGACCCAGTACTTC. Translating gives CSARAQETQYF.

Remarks on this clonotype: One end of the junction is discordant with germline, which a read error may explain. The rearrangement joins TRBV6-2 or TRBV6-3 to TRBJ2-3; 10 bases are shared with TRBD2. The CDR3 runs to 19 residues. Germline V gene lookup returns CDR1 MNHEY and CDR2 SVGEGT. The CDR3 region has the DNA TGTGCCAGCAGTTACCTAGCGGGGGACCCCAACATGGGAACAGATATGCAGTATTTT. This translates into CASSYLAGDPNMGTDMQYF.

The chain uses TRBV6-5 and TRBJ1-4; D perhaps matches TRBD1 (6 bases). The CDR3 length is 16 residues. Germline CDR1 and CDR2: MNHEY and SVGAGI. The germline V and J ends were trimmed by 7 bases and 8 bases, with 23 bases remaining between them. The CDR3 DNA sequence: TGTGCCAGCATTTATTTGAGGGGGGCGGGGACCGAAAAACTGTTTTTT. As protein: CASIYLRGAGTEKLFF.

This rearrangement joins TRBV12-3 or TRBV12-4 to TRBJ1-1, with a weak D call TRBD1 (5 bases). V was pared by 2 bases and J by 4 bases, with 17 bases between. The CDR3 sequence is 16 residues long. The CDR3 spells CASSLLTGGLSTEAFF. DNA of the CDR3: TGTGCCAGCAGTTTATTAACAGGCGGATTGAGCACTGAAGCTTTCTTT.

This clonotype showed up just a few times. The chain links TRBV29-1 to TRBJ2-7; D uncertain. The length of the CDR3 is 18 residues. V gave up 0 bases and J gave up 0 bases, with 21 bases separating them. In germline, CDR1 is SQVTM, CDR2 ANQGSEA. The DNA of the CDR3 is TGCAGCGTTGAAGACAGATTAGGGTCGTGGAGAGGCTCCTACGAGCAGTACTTC. This gives the protein CSVEDRLGSWRGSYEQYF.

The chain joins TRBV6-9 to TRBJ2-5; no firm D call. Germline V CDR1 and CDR2: MNHGY, SVAAGI. This CDR3 has 11 amino acids. Between the trimmed V and J ends, which lost 7 bases and 3 bases, there was a span of 6 bases. The CDR3 is CASKTEETQYF. The DNA of the CDR3 is TGTGCCAGCAAAACTGAAGAGACCCAGTACTTC.

This chain joins TRBV6-5 and TRBJ2-7; maybe TRBD1 (6 bases). Trimming removed 0 bases from V and 3 bases from J, with 9 bases in between. Looked up from germline, CDR1 is MNHEY and CDR2 is SVGAGI. The CDR3 consists of 14 residues. The CDR3 reads CASSYSQGIYEQYF. The CDR3 DNA is TGTGCCAGCAGTTACTCCCAGGGGATCTACGAGCAGTACTTC.

This chain links TRBV6-2 or TRBV6-3 with TRBJ2-7, with D uncertain. V lost 0 bases to trimming and J lost 4 bases, with 7 bases between them. In germline, CDR1 is MNHEY, CDR2 SVGEGT. This CDR3 comprises 13 residues. The CDR3 is CASSYSNLYEQYF. In DNA, the CDR3 is TGTGCCAGCAGTTACTCGAACTTATACGAGCAGTACTTC.

This rearrangement joins TRBV11-2 to TRBJ2-7, with TRBD1 matching over 7 bases. In germline, CDR1 is SGHAT, CDR2 FQNNGV. The V gene end was trimmed by 3 bases and the J gene end by 5 bases; junction bases not matched to a gene: 13. The CDR3 has 16 amino acids. The CDR3 loop reads CASSFWTWDSSHEQYF. In DNA, the CDR3 is TGTGCCAGCAGCTTTTGGACCTGGGACAGTTCCCACGAGCAGTACTTC.

The CDR3 nucleotides read TGTGCCAGCAGTTACTCGATGACAGCCCCTGGGGAGACCCAGTACTTC. It codes for CASSYSMTAPGETQYF. J is TRBJ2-5 and V is TRBV6-5; maybe TRBD1 (5 bases). The V gene's germline CDR1 is MNHEY and CDR2 SVGAGI. The germline V and J ends were trimmed by 0 bases and 5 bases, with 16 bases remaining between them. The CDR3 consists of 16 residues.

This clonotype was recorded a few times. The rearrangement uses TRBV24-1 and TRBJ2-3, with TRBD2 matching 7 bases. The CDR3 sequence is 14 residues long. The germline V gene has CDR1 KGHDR and CDR2 SFDVKD. Trimming took 7 bases from V and 3 from J; bases not matched to a gene: 6. The CDR3 loop is CATRLSGETDTQYF. CDR3 nucleotides: TGTGCCACCAGGTTGAGCGGGGAAACAGATACGCAGTATTTT.

This clonotype was observed a few times. V gene TRBV12-3 or TRBV12-4 combines with J gene TRBJ1-5; D is unresolved. V lost 5 bases and J 7 bases, leaving 12 bases between the germline ends. This CDR3 spans 13 amino acids. CDR3: CASSIRDGQPQHF. The DNA for the CDR3 is TGTGCCAGCAGTATCAGAGATGGACAGCCCCAGCATTTT.

For this clonotype: At one of its ends the junction is not consistent with the germline gene, which may arise from a read error. V usage is TRBV4-3 and J usage is TRBJ2-3; D ambiguous. Germline V gene lookup returns CDR1 LGHNA and CDR2 YSLEER. The length of the CDR3 is 14 residues. The CDR3 nucleotides are TGCGTCAGCAGCCAAAATTTAGGCACAGATACGCAGTATTTT. This encodes CVSSQNLGTDTQYF.

This clonotype has just a few counts. The chain is built from TRBV28 and TRBJ2-7; TRBD1 might be the D (5 bases). Trimming pared 6 bases from V and 3 bases from J, leaving 12 bases between. The CDR3 length is 13 residues. Germline V CDR1 and CDR2: MDHEN, SYDVKM. The chain's CDR3 is CASRPPTVYEQYF. CDR3 DNA sequence: TGTGCCAGCAGGCCCCCGACAGTCTACGAGCAGTACTTC.

This clonotype was observed a handful of times. The rearrangement joins TRBV12-3 or TRBV12-4 to TRBJ2-6; perhaps TRBD1 as D (6 bases). This CDR3 is built from 16 residues. Trimming removed 2 bases at V and 3 bases at J, with 11 bases between. The CDR3: CASSLFGGFGANVLTF. DNA of the CDR3: TGTGCCAGCAGTTTATTTGGGGGCTTTGGGGCCAACGTCCTGACTTTC.

This rearrangement joins TRBV6-5 to TRBJ1-1; D remains ambiguous. The V gene lost 8 bases and the J gene lost 0 bases, with 10 bases spanning the gap. There are 13 residues in the CDR3. Germline V lookup: CDR1 MNHEY, CDR2 SVGAGI. Here the CDR3 reads CASYAAMNTEAFF. CDR3 coding DNA: TGTGCCAGCTACGCAGCTATGAACACTGAAGCTTTCTTT.

The table lists this clonotype with a count of one. This sequence joins TRBV4-3 and TRBJ2-1, with a tentative D call TRBD1 (5 bases). Germline V gene lookup returns CDR1 LGHNA and CDR2 YSLEER. V was cut by 1 base and J by 4 bases, with 14 bases left in between. The CDR3 has 16 residues. CDR3 DNA: TGCGCCAGCAGCCAAGGGCATCAGGGCGGATACAATGAGCAGTTCTTC. Its protein product is CASSQGHQGGYNEQFF.

The chain has TRBV7-6 and TRBJ2-3; perhaps TRBD2 as D (5 bases). Germline assignment: CDR1 SGHVS and CDR2 FNYEAQ. This CDR3 is built from 18 residues. Trimming stripped 3 bases from V and 1 base from J, with 20 bases between. In nucleotides, the CDR3 is TGTGCCAGCAGCTTGACGGACTCTCCATCCCTTGGCACAGATACGCAGTATTTT. It translates to CASSLTDSPSLGTDTQYF.